Listed below are T cell receptor beta chains from one sample, sequenced in a study of T cell responses to AZD1222 COVID-19 vaccine. Method: immunoSEQ multiplex PCR; TCRdb's copy keeps in-frame clones and lacks some. Of around 96,000 clones listed, about 86% were seen once; the top ten hold 4.5% to 7%. The sample here was peripheral blood, taken 28 days after the second AZD1222 dose. These receptor sequences come from an adult who received the AZD1222 COVID-19 vaccine. Each CDR3 is given with its conserved first and last residue. A D gene is named only where the DNA matches it firmly. Some rows have no size entry. The others give once, few or many, or a class for an expanded clone.

J gene: TRBJ2-2; clone size: NA; D gene: NA; V gene: TRBV3-1/TRBV3-2; CDR3 DNA: TGTGCCAGCAGTTTTTGGACGGGGTCCGGGGAGCTGTTTTTT; CDR3 protein: CASSFWTGSGELFF
J gene: TRBJ2-1; clone size: once; D gene: NA; V gene: TRBV6-5; CDR3 DNA: TGTGCCAGCCGCAGGGGAGGAATATACAATGAGCAGTTCTTC; CDR3 protein: CASRRGGIYNEQFF
J gene: TRBJ2-1; clone size: NA; D gene: TRBD2; V gene: TRBV11-2; CDR3 DNA: TGTGCCAGCAGCTTAACCGGGACTAGGTCCGGCAATGAGCAGTTCTTC; CDR3 protein: CASSLTGTRSGNEQFF
J gene: TRBJ1-5; clone size: NA; D gene: NA; V gene: TRBV10-2; CDR3 DNA: TGCGCCAGCAGGGACAGCAATCAGCCCCAGCATTTT; CDR3 protein: CASRDSNQPQHF
J gene: TRBJ2-1; clone size: NA; D gene: NA; V gene: TRBV5-6; CDR3 DNA: TGTGCCAGCAGCTTCCTGGTGGACGAGCAGTTCTTC; CDR3 protein: CASSFLVDEQFF
J gene: TRBJ2-1; clone size: NA; D gene: TRBD2; V gene: TRBV11-3; CDR3 DNA: TGTGCCAGCAGCTTAACGTGGGGGGAGGGCGTACCCTACAATGAGCAGTTCTTC; CDR3 protein: CASSLTWGEGVPYNEQFF
J gene: TRBJ1-5; clone size: NA; D gene: NA; V gene: TRBV27; CDR3 DNA: TGTGCCAGCAGTTTTGGAGGGGGAAGTACCCAGCATTTT; CDR3 protein: CASSFGGGSTQHF
J gene: TRBJ1-2; clone size: NA; D gene: NA; V gene: TRBV6-5; CDR3 DNA: TGTGCCAGCACCCCCCGTTCAGGCGCTAACTATGGCTACACCTTC; CDR3 protein: CASTPRSGANYGYTF
J gene: TRBJ1-1; clone size: NA; D gene: NA; V gene: TRBV11-2; CDR3 DNA: TGTGCCAGCAGCTTAGGTCAGAACACTGAAGCTTTCTTT; CDR3 protein: CASSLGQNTEAFF
J gene: TRBJ2-1; clone size: NA; D gene: NA; V gene: TRBV5-1; CDR3 DNA: TGCGCCAGCAGCTTCGTCAGGTTAGCCTCCTACAATGAGCAGTTCTTC; CDR3 protein: CASSFVRLASYNEQFF
J gene: TRBJ2-1; clone size: NA; D gene: NA; V gene: TRBV12-3/TRBV12-4; CDR3 DNA: TGTGCCAGCAGCGCTCCCCGGGGGCAGTTCTTC; CDR3 protein: CASSAPRGQFF